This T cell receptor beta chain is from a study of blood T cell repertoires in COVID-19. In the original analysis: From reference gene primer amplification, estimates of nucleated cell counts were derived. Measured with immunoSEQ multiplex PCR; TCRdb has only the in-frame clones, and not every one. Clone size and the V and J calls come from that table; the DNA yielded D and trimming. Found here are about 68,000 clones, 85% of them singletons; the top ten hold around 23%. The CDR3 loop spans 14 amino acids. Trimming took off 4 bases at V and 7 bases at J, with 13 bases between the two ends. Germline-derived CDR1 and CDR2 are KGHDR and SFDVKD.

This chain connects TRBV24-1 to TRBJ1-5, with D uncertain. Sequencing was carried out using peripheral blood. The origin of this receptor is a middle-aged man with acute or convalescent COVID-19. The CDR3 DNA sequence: TGTGCCACCAGTGAGGCAGAGAGCGGCCAGCCCCAGCATTTT. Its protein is CATSEAESGQPQHF.